Listed below are T cell receptor beta chains from one sample, sequenced in a study of brain metastases from non-small cell lung cancer. Using immunoSEQ multiplex PCR, the repertoire was profiled, and TCRdb retains in-frame clones only, with some absent. The data contain about 2,700 clones, roughly 82% of them singletons. Material: primary lung tumor tissue. These receptors originate from a donor aged 40 or older with non-small cell lung cancer. CDR3s include the opening cysteine and the closing phenylalanine or tryptophan. A D gene is named only where the DNA matches it firmly. Clone size, where shown, is once, few, many, or a class for clones that have expanded.

cdr3_nt: TGTGCCTGGTGCACAGGGGGCGGGGAGGAAAAACTGTTTTTT; cdr3_aa: CAWCTGGGEEKLFF; d_call: TRBD1; j_call: TRBJ1-4; clone_size: once; v_call: TRBV30
cdr3_nt: TGTACCAGCAGCCAAGCGACAGTAAACATTCAGTACTTC; cdr3_aa: CTSSQATVNIQYF; d_call: -; j_call: TRBJ2-4; clone_size: -; v_call: TRBV3-1/TRBV3-2
cdr3_nt: TGTGCCAGCAGCCTCGACCCGGGACTTTATTACAATGAGCAGTTCTTC; cdr3_aa: CASSLDPGLYYNEQFF; d_call: -; j_call: TRBJ2-1; clone_size: once; v_call: TRBV7-2
cdr3_nt: TGTGCCAGCAGCTTGAGAGGGGGCGAGATCTCTGGGGCCAACGTCCTGACTTTC; cdr3_aa: CASSLRGGEISGANVLTF; d_call: TRBD1; j_call: TRBJ2-6; clone_size: once; v_call: TRBV5-5
cdr3_nt: TGTGCCTGGAGGCTCCAGGGGACGTACTATGGCTACACCTTT; cdr3_aa: CAWRLQGTYYGYTF; d_call: -; j_call: TRBJ1-2; clone_size: -; v_call: TRBV30
cdr3_nt: TGTGCCAGCAGCTTGGCCTGGACGGGCACTGAAGCTTTCTTT; cdr3_aa: CASSLAWTGTEAFF; d_call: -; j_call: TRBJ1-1; clone_size: -; v_call: TRBV5-8
cdr3_nt: TGTGCCACCAGTGGAGAGACCCAGTACTTC; cdr3_aa: CATSGETQYF; d_call: -; j_call: TRBJ2-5; clone_size: -; v_call: TRBV24-1
cdr3_nt: TGTGCCAGTAGTAATCCGGGACAGGGGCACAATGAGCAGTTCTTC; cdr3_aa: CASSNPGQGHNEQFF; d_call: TRBD1; j_call: TRBJ2-1; clone_size: -; v_call: TRBV19
cdr3_nt: TGTGCCAGCAGCTCAGGACTAGCGGGAGTCAGCGAGCAGTACTTC; cdr3_aa: CASSSGLAGVSEQYF; d_call: TRBD2; j_call: TRBJ2-7; clone_size: once; v_call: TRBV7-9
cdr3_nt: TGTGCCAGCAGCGCGACGGGGGCGGACACTGAAGCTTTCTTT; cdr3_aa: CASSATGADTEAFF; d_call: -; j_call: TRBJ1-1; clone_size: -; v_call: TRBV7-3
cdr3_nt: TGTGCCAGCAGCTTAGGGTCGCGGACCACTAATGAAAAACTGTTTTTT; cdr3_aa: CASSLGSRTTNEKLFF; d_call: -; j_call: TRBJ1-4; clone_size: -; v_call: TRBV11-3
cdr3_nt: TGCAGCGTTGAAGCTGGCTGGCTAGTCGCCTACAATGAGCAGTTCTTC; cdr3_aa: CSVEAGWLVAYNEQFF; d_call: -; j_call: TRBJ2-1; clone_size: -; v_call: TRBV29-1
cdr3_nt: TGTGCCAGCGTTGTCACTAGCGGGATGGGGCAGTTCTTC; cdr3_aa: CASVVTSGMGQFF; d_call: TRBD2; j_call: TRBJ2-1; clone_size: -; v_call: TRBV12-3/TRBV12-4
cdr3_nt: TGTGCCAGCCTCCTAGCGGGCTACACAGATACGCAGTATTTT; cdr3_aa: CASLLAGYTDTQYF; d_call: TRBD2; j_call: TRBJ2-3; clone_size: -; v_call: TRBV2
cdr3_nt: TGCAGTGTTGAAGATCTTAACTATGGCTACACCTTC; cdr3_aa: CSVEDLNYGYTF; d_call: -; j_call: TRBJ1-2; clone_size: -; v_call: TRBV29-1
cdr3_nt: TGTGCTAGTGGTTTGGCACAGGGGTTTGGCGAAAAACTGTTTTTT; cdr3_aa: CASGLAQGFGEKLFF; d_call: TRBD1; j_call: TRBJ1-4; clone_size: -; v_call: TRBV12-5
cdr3_nt: TGTGCCAGCTCACTTGGTAACTCTGGGGCCAACGTCCTGACTTTC; cdr3_aa: CASSLGNSGANVLTF; d_call: -; j_call: TRBJ2-6; clone_size: -; v_call: TRBV18
cdr3_nt: TGTGCCAGCAGTCGGACAGGCTATAGCAATCAGCCCCAGCATTTT; cdr3_aa: CASSRTGYSNQPQHF; d_call: TRBD1; j_call: TRBJ1-5; clone_size: -; v_call: TRBV6-5
cdr3_nt: TGTGCCAGCAGTTTACGTCTCGAAGCCAAAAACATTCAGTACTTC; cdr3_aa: CASSLRLEAKNIQYF; d_call: -; j_call: TRBJ2-4; clone_size: -; v_call: TRBV28
cdr3_nt: TGCGCCAGCAGTCAGAAGAAGGTAGGGACTAGCGGGAGGGCCGTTATCGGTGAGCAGTTCTTC; cdr3_aa: CASSQKKVGTSGRAVIGEQFF; d_call: TRBD2; j_call: TRBJ2-1; clone_size: few; v_call: TRBV23-1
cdr3_nt: TGTGCCAGCAGCTCCCAGCCGGGTAGTGAAGCTTTCTTT; cdr3_aa: CASSSQPGSEAFF; d_call: -; j_call: TRBJ1-1; clone_size: once; v_call: TRBV7-9
cdr3_nt: TGTGCCAGTAGCCCCTTGAGGGACAGCCAACAAGAGACCCAGTACTTC; cdr3_aa: CASSPLRDSQQETQYF; d_call: TRBD1; j_call: TRBJ2-5; clone_size: few; v_call: TRBV19
cdr3_nt: TGTGCCAGCTCACCAGCCTACGAGCAGTACTTC; cdr3_aa: CASSPAYEQYF; d_call: -; j_call: TRBJ2-7; clone_size: -; v_call: TRBV18
cdr3_nt: TGTGCCAGCAGTTACGGACTAGCGGGGTCCTACAATGAGCAGTTCTTC; cdr3_aa: CASSYGLAGSYNEQFF; d_call: TRBD2; j_call: TRBJ2-1; clone_size: -; v_call: TRBV3-1/TRBV3-2
cdr3_nt: TGTGCCAGCAGCTTAGCCTCCGGGACAGGGACGAGGGAGCTGTTTTTT; cdr3_aa: CASSLASGTGTRELFF; d_call: TRBD1; j_call: TRBJ2-2; clone_size: -; v_call: TRBV9
cdr3_nt: TGTGCCAGCAGCAAAGGTCCCCCCCGCCGGTCGACCCAGTACTTC; cdr3_aa: CASSKGPPRRSTQYF; d_call: -; j_call: TRBJ2-5; clone_size: -; v_call: TRBV21-1
cdr3_nt: TGTGCCAGCAGCCTAAGCCCTAGCCACGAGCAGTACTTC; cdr3_aa: CASSLSPSHEQYF; d_call: -; j_call: TRBJ2-7; clone_size: -; v_call: TRBV7-3
cdr3_nt: TGTGCCTGGAGTCGTGCTGCCACAGATACGCAGTATTTT; cdr3_aa: CAWSRAATDTQYF; d_call: -; j_call: TRBJ2-3; clone_size: -; v_call: TRBV30
cdr3_nt: TGCAGCGTTGACGGACTAGCGGGAGTCACGGGCCAAGAGACCCAGTACTTC; cdr3_aa: CSVDGLAGVTGQETQYF; d_call: TRBD2; j_call: TRBJ2-5; clone_size: once; v_call: TRBV29-1
cdr3_nt: TGTGCCAGCAGCTTAGCTGCGTGGGAGACCCAGTACTTC; cdr3_aa: CASSLAAWETQYF; d_call: -; j_call: TRBJ2-5; clone_size: -; v_call: TRBV7-9
cdr3_nt: TGTGCCAGCAGCCCCGGCGGTATCGGCACCGGGGAGCTGTTTTTT; cdr3_aa: CASSPGGIGTGELFF; d_call: -; j_call: TRBJ2-2; clone_size: -; v_call: TRBV9
cdr3_nt: TGTGCCAGCAAACCAGGGGGCGCAGGGGCCAATGAGCAGTTCTTC; cdr3_aa: CASKPGGAGANEQFF; d_call: TRBD1; j_call: TRBJ2-1; clone_size: -; v_call: TRBV5-5
cdr3_nt: TGTGCCAGCAGCCGGGGAGGAGATACGCAGTATTTT; cdr3_aa: CASSRGGDTQYF; d_call: -; j_call: TRBJ2-3; clone_size: -; v_call: TRBV12-3/TRBV12-4